The next 8 T cell receptor beta chains were all read from a single sample in a study of T-cell reconstitution after alpha-beta-depleted transplantation in children. The TCRbeta library was prepared with unique molecular identifiers. TCRdb passed the PCR reads through MiXCR, listing each CDR3 protein once. The data contain over 150,000 distinct CDR3 sequences, around 5.9% of them seen just once; the ten biggest clones take up just over 4.5%. The sample consisted of PBMCs, taken before TCRalphabeta/CD19-depleted stem cell transplant. These receptors came from a girl in the first two years of life with combined immunodeficiency, due to receive a stem cell transplant.

This clonotype appeared many times. The chain uses TRBV7-6 and TRBJ2-5; 11 bases match TRBD2. With V trimmed by 0 bases and J by 5 bases, 5 bases remained unmatched. The germline CDR1 and CDR2 sequences are SGHVS and FNYEAQ. The CDR3 covers 16 residues. The CDR3 bases are TGTGCCAGCAGCTTAGCACTAGCGGGGGTTTTCGAGACCCAGTACTTC. Amino acids: CASSLALAGVFETQYF.

Many counts were recorded for this clonotype. This sequence joins TRBV20-1 and TRBJ2-7, with D hard to call. From germline, CDR1 is DFQATT and CDR2 SNEGSKA (reference sequence). V was clipped by 0 bases and J by 5 bases, with 20 bases between them. This CDR3 is 16 amino acids long. CDR3 loop: CSARDPGRGSDDEQYF. The CDR3 coding sequence is TGCAGTGCTAGAGATCCCGGTCGTGGTAGTGACGACGAGCAGTACTTC.

This clonotype was observed many times. V and J are TRBV5-5 and TRBJ2-3; D unclear. Germline CDR1 reads SGHKS; CDR2 reads YYEKEE (reference sequence). The CDR3 extends over 15 amino acids. Trimming took 2 bases from V and 0 from J, leaving 10 bases between them. CDR3 in DNA: TGTGCCAGCAGCTTTGTCCAAGATAGCACAGATACGCAGTATTTT. Protein: CASSFVQDSTDTQYF.

In its sample, this clonotype was seen many times. The chain couples TRBV5-1 to TRBJ2-3; 10 bases agree with TRBD2. The germline CDR1 and CDR2 sequences are SGHRS and YFSETQ. The CDR3 length is 14 residues. V lost 3 bases and J lost 4; bases outside the gene matches: 2. In DNA, the CDR3 is TGCGCCAGCAGCTCAACTAGCGGGGCAGATACGCAGTATTTT. Protein sequence: CASSSTSGADTQYF.

This clonotype was seen many times. The chain is built from TRBV7-9 and TRBJ1-5; D unresolved. Trimming removed 5 bases from V and 7 bases from J, with 12 bases in between. The CDR3 sequence is 13 residues long. The germline V gene encodes CDR1 SEHNR and CDR2 FQNEAQ (reference sequence). CDR3 in DNA: TGTGCCAGCAGCCAAGGTTGGGGACAGCCCCAGCATTTT. This codes for CASSQGWGQPQHF.

This chain connects TRBV2 to TRBJ2-1; 7 bases agree with TRBD2. This CDR3 has 15 amino acids. The germline CDR1 and CDR2 sequences are SNHLY and FYNNEI. V trimming: 6 bases; J trimming: 4 bases; junction bases outside the gene matches: 9. The CDR3 DNA follows: TGTGCCAGCAGGGCTAGCGGAGCTACTTACAATGAGCAGTTCTTC. Encoded protein: CASRASGATYNEQFF.

The gene calls are TRBV7-3 and TRBJ2-3; no clear D. The CDR3 length is 15 residues. Deletions cut 0 bases from V and 2 bases from J, with 9 bases between. CDR1 is SGHTA and CDR2 is FQGTGA in the germline V gene. The CDR3 reads CASSLTARNTDTQYF. In DNA, the CDR3 is TGTGCCAGCAGCTTAACCGCCAGAAACACAGATACGCAGTATTTT.

V gene TRBV5-1 combines with J gene TRBJ2-6, with D perhaps TRBD2 (5 bases). The CDR3 has 17 residues. CDR1 and CDR2 (germline): SGHRS, YFSETQ. V was clipped by 1 base and J by 4 bases, with 15 bases between them. In nucleotides, the CDR3 is TGCGCCAGCAGCTTGTCCGAGGGTGTAAGGGGGGCCAACGTCCTGACTTTC. Translating gives CASSLSEGVRGANVLTF.